The clone carrying this T cell receptor (beta chain) was observed a handful of times. The antigen is unknown. This entry comes from a study of cytomegalovirus exposure and HLA in healthy donors. Findings of the study overall: An assumption of roughly uniform sequencing depth across donors underlay the presence/absence analyses. Earlier analysis yielded a pattern in which most TCR beta V segments were productive about 90% or about 30% of the time. The study flagged roughly 150 TCR beta chains as cytomegalovirus-associated.

The CDR3 covers 15 residues. Trimming took 0 bases from V and 7 from J, leaving 13 bases between them. Per germline, CDR1 LNHDA and CDR2 SQIVND (reference sequence). Amplification used 60 Vbeta primers and 13 Jbeta primers. Measured with immunoSEQ multiplex PCR; TCRdb has only the in-frame clones, and not every one. The profile covers roughly 200,000 clones, with 75% to 80% appearing a single time and 2.9% taken by the ten largest. The chain links TRBV19 to TRBJ1-5, with TRBD1 as a possible D gene (6 bases). Sequencing input: PBMCs. The source of this sequence is a female donor in good health and CMV-seronegative. CDR3 sequence: CASSIEFRGSQPQHF. CDR3 DNA sequence: TGTGCCAGTAGTATAGAGTTCAGGGGATCCCAGCCCCAGCATTTT.